The source of this T cell receptor beta chain is a study of T and B cells in COVID-19 patients (dated by TCRdb to between 2020 and 2021). General notes on the study: Using TRB and IGH repertoire sequencing of peripheral blood, the study characterized adaptive immunity in COVID-19 patients who had active infection or had recovered. A recovered cohort included 19 patients who provided some 22 samples, and most of these patients had mild to moderate COVID-19 treated on an outpatient basis. Median age was nearly 35 years in the recovered cohort versus about 63 years in the active-infection cohort. Of the roughly 18 patients in the active-infection cohort, 12 were critically ill and needed mechanical ventilation or ECMO. Comorbidities linked to unfavorable COVID-19 outcome were present in about 90% of the 20 patients in the active-infection cohort. The repository of TCR and BCR sequences included approximately 72 time points from around 35 patients, and more than 8 million TCR sequences were analysed. A couple of patients were included in both the recovered and active cohorts because samples were available from active disease and after recovery. An age-matched reference group of 39 healthy donors negative for COVID-19 antibodies was used as the comparison for repertoire analyses. As many as 9 follow-up blood samples were taken per patient, and some of the samples covered different disease stages within the same individual.

This clonotype appeared a few times. There is no known antigen for this receptor. Base-call qualities are not available, and no considerably larger clone is one nucleotide away. TRB repertoires were amplified using roughly 240-550 ng of genomic DNA isolated from blood. For sequencing, an Illumina MiSeq was employed. Multiplex PCR with BIOMED2 TRB-A/B primer pools was used to amplify the TRB rearrangements. Illumina-compatible adapters and 7-nucleotide sample barcodes were attached to the amplicons through two consecutive PCRs. All library PCRs used Phusion HS II polymerase. The amplicons were purified from gel with the NucleoSpin Gel and PCR Clean-up kit, measured on Qubit, and then pooled at 3.5 to 4 nM. The quality of the amplicon pool was checked on an Agilent 2100 Bioanalyzer prior to Illumina next-generation sequencing. Per the authors' processing: Annotation of TRB rearrangements was done in MiXCR 3.0.8 with the default MiXCR reference library. Non-productive reads and sequences with fewer than 2 reads were removed, and each unique CDR3 nucleotide sequence was counted as one clone. Clonality, diversity, richness and V-J gene usage were computed in R 3.5.1. GLIPH2 was used to cluster TCRs based on CDR3 similarity, and OLGA was used to calculate the generation probabilities. Only GLIPH2 clusters containing at least four unique TCR clonotypes present in at least three individuals were kept. TCRdb trimmed the raw reads at Q25, called clones with MiXCR and kept productive beta chains. Rows matching on CDR3 protein sequence are summarized as one entry with the most common DNA and genes. TCRdb's processing, not the authors' own work, is the source of the V and J calls. The sample records just over 5,000 distinct CDR3 sequences, less than 20% of which are singletons. 5.5% to 7% of the sample lies in the top ten.

Results and caveats for the whole study, not just this receptor: Blood samples obtained from mildly ill patients during symptoms, as well as early samples obtained from severe cases, were available only in scarce numbers. The reported TCR clusters were said to need prospective validation before any clinical use. A total of roughly 2,500 exclusive TCR clusters, including under 40 low-pGen clusters, were found in the recovered cohort. TRB repertoires were highly clonal in active COVID-19, whereas diversity and richness at recovery rose above healthy donor levels. The size of the cohort was considered insufficient for assessing HLA contributions to COVID-19 susceptibility or severity. Patients with COVID-19 were reported to show strongly skewed TRBV/TRBJ gene usage. Specific T cell subsets (CD4+/Treg/CD8+) and sorted SARS-CoV-2-responsive or tetramer+ T cells had not yet been sequenced, and these experiments were ongoing.

V was cut back by 5 bases and J by 10 bases, leaving a gap of 18 bases between them. The CDR3 numbers 15 residues from cysteine through phenylalanine. The DNA shown is the 45-base CDR3, in frame from base 1. The TCR was taken from a human donor who had recovered from COVID-19. The rearrangement combines TRBV12-3 or TRBV12-4 with TRBJ1-6; the D gene is perhaps TRBD1, on 5 matching bases. Sequenced material: blood. DNA sequence: TGTGCCAGCAGTGCAGGGATTTTGGGGGGATCACCCCTCCACTTT. Translation gives CASSAGILGGSPLHF.